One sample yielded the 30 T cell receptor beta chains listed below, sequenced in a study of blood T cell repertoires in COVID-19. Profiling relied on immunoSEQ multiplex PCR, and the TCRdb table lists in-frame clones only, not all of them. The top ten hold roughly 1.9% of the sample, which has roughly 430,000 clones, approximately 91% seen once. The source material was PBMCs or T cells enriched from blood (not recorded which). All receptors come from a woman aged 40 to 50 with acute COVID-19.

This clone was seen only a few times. CDR3 sequence reads: CASSQQGSYEQYF. The CDR3, as DNA: TGTGCCAGCAGCCAACAGGGTTCCTACGAGCAGTACTTC. V gene TRBV3-1 (or the pseudogene TRBV3-2) combines with J gene TRBJ2-7; a weak D match, TRBD1 (5 bases). Germline V gene sequence: CDR1 LGHDT, CDR2 YNNKEL (reference sequence). The CDR3 is made up of 13 amino acids. V gave up 2 bases and J gave up 1 base, with 6 bases separating them.

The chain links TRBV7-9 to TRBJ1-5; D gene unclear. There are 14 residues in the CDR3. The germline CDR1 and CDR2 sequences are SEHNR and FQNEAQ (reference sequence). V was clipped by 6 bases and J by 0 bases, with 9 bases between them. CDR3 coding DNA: TGTGCCAGCAGTTCCCTTTATAGCAATCAGCCCCAGCATTTT. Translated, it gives CASSSLYSNQPQHF.

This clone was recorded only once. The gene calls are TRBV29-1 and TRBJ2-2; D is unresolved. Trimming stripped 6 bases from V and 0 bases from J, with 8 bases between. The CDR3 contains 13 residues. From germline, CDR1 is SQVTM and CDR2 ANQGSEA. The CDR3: CSVEIANTGELFF. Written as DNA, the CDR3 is TGCAGCGTGGAGATAGCGAACACCGGGGAGCTGTTTTTT.

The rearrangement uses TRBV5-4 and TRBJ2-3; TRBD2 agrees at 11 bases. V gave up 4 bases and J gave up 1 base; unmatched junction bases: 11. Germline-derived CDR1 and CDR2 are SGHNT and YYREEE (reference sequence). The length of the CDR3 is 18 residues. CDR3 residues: CASSGPRLAGTGTDTQYF. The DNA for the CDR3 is TGTGCCAGCAGCGGGCCCAGACTAGCGGGGACCGGCACAGATACGCAGTATTTT.

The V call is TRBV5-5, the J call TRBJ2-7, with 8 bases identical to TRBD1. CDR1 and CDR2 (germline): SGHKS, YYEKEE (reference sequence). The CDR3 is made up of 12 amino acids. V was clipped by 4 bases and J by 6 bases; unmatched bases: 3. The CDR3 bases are TGTGCCAGCAGCCAGACAGGGGTCGAGCAGTACTTC. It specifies CASSQTGVEQYF.

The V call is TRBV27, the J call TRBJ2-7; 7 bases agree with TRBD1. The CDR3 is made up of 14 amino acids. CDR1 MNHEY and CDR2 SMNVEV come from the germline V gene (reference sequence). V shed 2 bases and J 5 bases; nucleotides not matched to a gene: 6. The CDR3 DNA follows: TGTGCCAGCAGTTTAACAGGGGTATCGAACGAGCAGTACTTC. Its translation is CASSLTGVSNEQYF.

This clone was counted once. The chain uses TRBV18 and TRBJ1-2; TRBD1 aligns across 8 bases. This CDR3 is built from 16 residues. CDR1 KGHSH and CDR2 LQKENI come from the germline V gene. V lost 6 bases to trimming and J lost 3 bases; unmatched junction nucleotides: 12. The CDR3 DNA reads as TGTGCCAGCTCCCAAACCGCAGGGGGCGCTCACTATGGCTACACCTTC. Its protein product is CASSQTAGGAHYGYTF.

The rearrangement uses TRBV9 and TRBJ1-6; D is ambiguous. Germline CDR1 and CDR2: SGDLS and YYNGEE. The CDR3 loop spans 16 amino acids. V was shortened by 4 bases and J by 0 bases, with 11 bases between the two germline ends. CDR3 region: CASSTRVDSYNSPLHF. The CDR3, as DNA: TGTGCCAGCAGCACCCGAGTCGACTCCTATAATTCACCCCTCCACTTT.

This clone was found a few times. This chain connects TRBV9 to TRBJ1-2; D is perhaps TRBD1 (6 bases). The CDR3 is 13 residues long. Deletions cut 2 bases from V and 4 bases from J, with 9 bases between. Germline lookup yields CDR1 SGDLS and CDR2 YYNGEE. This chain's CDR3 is CASSVETGYGYTF. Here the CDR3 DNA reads TGTGCCAGCAGCGTCGAGACAGGCTATGGCTACACCTTC. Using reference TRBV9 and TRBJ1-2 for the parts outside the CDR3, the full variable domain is DSGVTQTPKHLITATGQRVTLRCSPRSGDLSVYWYQQSLDQGLQFLIQYYNGEERAKGNILERFSAQQFPDLHSELNLSSLELGDSALYFCASSVETGYGYTFGSGTRLTVV.

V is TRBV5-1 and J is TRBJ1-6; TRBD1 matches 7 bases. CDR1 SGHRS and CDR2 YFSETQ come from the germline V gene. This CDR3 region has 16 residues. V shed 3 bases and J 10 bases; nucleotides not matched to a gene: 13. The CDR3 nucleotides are TGCGCCAGCAGCTGGGGCGTGCGACAGGGCCCCTCACCCCTCCACTTT. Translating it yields CASSWGVRQGPSPLHF.

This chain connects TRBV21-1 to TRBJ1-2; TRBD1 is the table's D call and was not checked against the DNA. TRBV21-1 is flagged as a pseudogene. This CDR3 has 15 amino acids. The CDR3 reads CAREKQGKGADGYTF. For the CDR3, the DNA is TGTGCGAGAGAAAAACAGGGGAAAGGGGCGGATGGCTACACCTTC.

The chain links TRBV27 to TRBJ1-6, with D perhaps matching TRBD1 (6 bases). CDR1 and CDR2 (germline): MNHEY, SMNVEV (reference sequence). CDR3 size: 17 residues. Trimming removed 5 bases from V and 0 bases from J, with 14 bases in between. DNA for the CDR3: TGTGCCAGCAGTCTCAGGGGAAGTCCCTCCTATAATTCACCCCTCCACTTT. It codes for CASSLRGSPSYNSPLHF.

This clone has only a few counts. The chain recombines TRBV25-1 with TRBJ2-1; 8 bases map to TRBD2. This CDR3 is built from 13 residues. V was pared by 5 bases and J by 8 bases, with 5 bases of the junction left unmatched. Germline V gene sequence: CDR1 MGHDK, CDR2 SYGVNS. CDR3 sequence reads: CASSRPGRDEQFF. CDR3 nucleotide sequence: TGTGCCAGCAGTCGGCCCGGGAGGGATGAGCAGTTCTTC.

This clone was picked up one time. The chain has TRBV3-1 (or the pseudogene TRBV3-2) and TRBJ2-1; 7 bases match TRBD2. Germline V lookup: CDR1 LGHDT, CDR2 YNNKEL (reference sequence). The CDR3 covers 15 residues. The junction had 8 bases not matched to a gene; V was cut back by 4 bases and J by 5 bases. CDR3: CASSPHSGNNNEQFF. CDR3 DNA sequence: TGTGCCAGCAGCCCTCACAGCGGGAACAACAATGAGCAGTTCTTC.

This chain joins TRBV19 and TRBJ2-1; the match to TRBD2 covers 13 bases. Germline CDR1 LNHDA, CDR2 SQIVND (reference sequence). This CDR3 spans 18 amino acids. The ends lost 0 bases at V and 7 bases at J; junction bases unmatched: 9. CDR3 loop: CASSIDRPLLAGGNEQFF. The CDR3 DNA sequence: TGTGCCAGTAGTATAGATCGGCCCCTACTAGCGGGGGGGAATGAGCAGTTCTTC.

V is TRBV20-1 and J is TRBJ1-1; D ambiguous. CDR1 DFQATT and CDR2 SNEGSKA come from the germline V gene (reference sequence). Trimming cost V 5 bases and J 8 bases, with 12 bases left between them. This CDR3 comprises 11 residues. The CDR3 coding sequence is TGCAGTGCTTTAAGCGCGAGAGAAGCTTTCTTT. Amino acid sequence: CSALSAREAFF.

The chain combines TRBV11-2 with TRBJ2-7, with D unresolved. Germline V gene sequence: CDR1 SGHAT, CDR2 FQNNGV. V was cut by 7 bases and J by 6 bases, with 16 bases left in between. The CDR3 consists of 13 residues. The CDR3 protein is CASTRSLTGEQYF. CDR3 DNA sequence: TGTGCCAGCACCCGGTCTCTTACGGGCGAGCAGTACTTC.

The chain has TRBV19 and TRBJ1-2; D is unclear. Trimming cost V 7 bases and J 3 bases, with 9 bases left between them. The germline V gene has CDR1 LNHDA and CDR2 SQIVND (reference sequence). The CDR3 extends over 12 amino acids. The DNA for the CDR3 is TGTGCCAGTATCGGGGTCGACTATGGCTACACCTTC. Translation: CASIGVDYGYTF.

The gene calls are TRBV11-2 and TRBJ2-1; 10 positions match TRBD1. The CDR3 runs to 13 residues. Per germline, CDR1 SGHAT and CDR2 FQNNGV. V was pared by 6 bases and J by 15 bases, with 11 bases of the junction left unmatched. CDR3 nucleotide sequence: TGTGCCAGCAGTTCAGGACCGGGGACAGGGGTGTTCTTC. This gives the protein CASSSGPGTGVFF.

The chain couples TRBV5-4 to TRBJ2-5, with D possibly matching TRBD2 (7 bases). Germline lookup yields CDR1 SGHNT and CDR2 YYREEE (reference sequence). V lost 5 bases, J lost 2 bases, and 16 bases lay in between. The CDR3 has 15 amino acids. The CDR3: CASRFTGGRQETQYF. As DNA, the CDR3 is TGTGCCAGCAGGTTTACGGGGGGCCGGCAAGAGACCCAGTACTTC.

The CDR3 here is CASNTGFGNYGYTF. DNA for the CDR3: TGTGCCAGCAACACAGGGTTTGGAAACTATGGCTACACCTTC. The chain carries TRBV3-1 (or the pseudogene TRBV3-2) and TRBJ1-2; possible D gene TRBD1, 6 bases. Trimming cost V 7 bases and J 2 bases, with 14 bases left between them. The CDR3 contains 14 residues. Per germline, CDR1 LGHDT and CDR2 YNNKEL (reference sequence).

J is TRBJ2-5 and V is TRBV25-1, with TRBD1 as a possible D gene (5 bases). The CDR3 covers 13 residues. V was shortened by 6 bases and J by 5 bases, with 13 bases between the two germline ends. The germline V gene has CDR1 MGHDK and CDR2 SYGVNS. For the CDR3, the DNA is TGTGCCAGCAGAGGGGCCCATGGGGAGACCCAGTACTTC. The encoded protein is CASRGAHGETQYF.

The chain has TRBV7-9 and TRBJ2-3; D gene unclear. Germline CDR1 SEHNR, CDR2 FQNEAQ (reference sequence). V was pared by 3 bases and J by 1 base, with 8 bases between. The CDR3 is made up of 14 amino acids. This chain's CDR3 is CASSLLVGTDTQYF. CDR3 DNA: TGTGCCAGCAGCTTGCTAGTCGGCACAGATACGCAGTATTTT. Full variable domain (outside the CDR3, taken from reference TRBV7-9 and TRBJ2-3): DTGVSQNPRHKITKRGQNVTFRCDPISEHNRLYWYRQTLGQGPEFLTYFQNEAQLEKSRLLSDRFSAERPKGSFSTLEIQRTEQGDSAMYLCASSLLVGTDTQYFGPGTRLTVL.

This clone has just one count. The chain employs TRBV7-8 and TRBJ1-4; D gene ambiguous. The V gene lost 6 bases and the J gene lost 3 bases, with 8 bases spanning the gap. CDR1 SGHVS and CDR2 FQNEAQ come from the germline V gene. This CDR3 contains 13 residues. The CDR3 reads CASSLTPNEKLFF. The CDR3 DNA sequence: TGTGCCAGCAGTCTGACTCCTAATGAAAAACTGTTTTTT. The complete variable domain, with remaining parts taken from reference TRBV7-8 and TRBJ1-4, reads GAGVSQSPRYKVAKRGQDVALRCDPISGHVSLFWYQQALGQGPEFLTYFQNEAQLDKSGLPSDRFFAERPEGSVSTLKIQRTQQEDSAVYLCASSLTPNEKLFFGSGTQLSVL.

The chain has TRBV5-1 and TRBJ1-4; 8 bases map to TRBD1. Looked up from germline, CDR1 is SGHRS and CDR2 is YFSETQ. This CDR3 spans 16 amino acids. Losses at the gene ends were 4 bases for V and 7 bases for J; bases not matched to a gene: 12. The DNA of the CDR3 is TGCGCCAGCAGCATGGCAGGGGGCGCCATGGTTGAAAAACTGTTTTTT. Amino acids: CASSMAGGAMVEKLFF.

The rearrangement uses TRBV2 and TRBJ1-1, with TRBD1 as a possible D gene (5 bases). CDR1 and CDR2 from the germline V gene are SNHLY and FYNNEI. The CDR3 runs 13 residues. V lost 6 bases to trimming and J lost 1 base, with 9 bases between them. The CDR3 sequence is CASSSTGNTEAFF. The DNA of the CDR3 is TGTGCCAGCAGCTCCACAGGGAACACTGAAGCTTTCTTT.

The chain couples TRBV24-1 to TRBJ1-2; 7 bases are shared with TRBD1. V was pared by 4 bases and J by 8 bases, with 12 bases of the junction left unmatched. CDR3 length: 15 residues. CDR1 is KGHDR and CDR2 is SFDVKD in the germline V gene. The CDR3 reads CATSDPDREGWGYTF. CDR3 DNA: TGTGCCACCAGTGACCCCGACAGGGAAGGGTGGGGCTACACCTTC.

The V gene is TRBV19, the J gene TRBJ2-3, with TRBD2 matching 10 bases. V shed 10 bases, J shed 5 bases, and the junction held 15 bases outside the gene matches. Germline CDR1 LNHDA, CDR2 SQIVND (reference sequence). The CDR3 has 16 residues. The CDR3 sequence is CATRLWASGGIDTQYF. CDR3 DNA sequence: TGTGCCACCCGCTTGTGGGCTAGCGGGGGAATAGATACGCAGTATTTT.

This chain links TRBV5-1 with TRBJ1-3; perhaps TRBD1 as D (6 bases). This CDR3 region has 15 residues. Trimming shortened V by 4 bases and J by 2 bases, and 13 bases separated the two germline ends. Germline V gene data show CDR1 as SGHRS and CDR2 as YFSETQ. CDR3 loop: CASSEAQGTGNTIYF. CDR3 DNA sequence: TGCGCCAGCAGCGAAGCTCAGGGGACTGGAAACACCATATATTTT.

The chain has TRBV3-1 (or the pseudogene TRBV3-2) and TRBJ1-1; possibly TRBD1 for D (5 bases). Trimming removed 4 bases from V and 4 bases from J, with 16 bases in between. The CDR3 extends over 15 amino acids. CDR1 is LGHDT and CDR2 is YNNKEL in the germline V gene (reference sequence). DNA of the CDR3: TGTGCCAGCAGCCCGCGGCCGGGGGGAGGCACTGAAGCTTTCTTT. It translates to CASSPRPGGGTEAFF.